The clone carrying this T cell receptor beta chain was seen a few times. No antigen is known for it. Use of 60 Vbeta and 13 Jbeta primers characterized the PCR. Libraries were prepared by immunoSEQ multiplex PCR; TCRdb keeps only in-frame clonotypes and omits some of them. The table shows more than 110,000 clones, with nearly 80% occurring only once. This sample stems from a study of cytomegalovirus exposure and HLA in healthy donors. The study's findings and limits: It was around 160 TCR beta chains that were listed as cytomegalovirus-associated. Later analysis showed TCR association rates varying by HLA locus, highest for DRB1 and lowest for HLA-C. TRBV6-2, TRBV6-3 and some other V segments were excluded as indistinguishable.

The CDR3 extends over 18 amino acids. CDR1 and CDR2 (germline): SGHAT, FQNNGV. J was trimmed by 4 bases and V by 4 bases; bases with no gene match: 16. Participants comprised healthy donors of bone marrow. The sample comprised PBMCs. This TCR came from a male donor in good health and CMV-seronegative. The rearrangement uses TRBV11-2 and TRBJ1-2; 9 bases agree with TRBD1. The CDR3 reads CASSSPHNTGGIGYGYTF. CDR3 DNA: TGTGCCAGCAGCTCGCCCCATAATACAGGGGGCATCGGCTATGGCTACACCTTC.